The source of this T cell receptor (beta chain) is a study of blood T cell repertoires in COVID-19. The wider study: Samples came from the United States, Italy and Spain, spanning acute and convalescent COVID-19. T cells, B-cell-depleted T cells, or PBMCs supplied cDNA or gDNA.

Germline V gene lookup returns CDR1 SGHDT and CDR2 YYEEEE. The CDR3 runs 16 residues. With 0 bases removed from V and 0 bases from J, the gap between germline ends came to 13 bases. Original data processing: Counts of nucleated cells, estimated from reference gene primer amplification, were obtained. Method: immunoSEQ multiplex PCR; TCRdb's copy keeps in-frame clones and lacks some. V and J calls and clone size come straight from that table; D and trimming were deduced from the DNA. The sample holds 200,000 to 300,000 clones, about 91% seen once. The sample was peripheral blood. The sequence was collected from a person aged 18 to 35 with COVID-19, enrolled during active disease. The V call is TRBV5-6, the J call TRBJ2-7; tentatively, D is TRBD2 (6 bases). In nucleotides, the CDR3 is TGTGCCAGCAGCTTGGCTACTAGCTTGAGCTCCTACGAGCAGTACTTC. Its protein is CASSLATSLSSYEQYF.